The entry that follows covers one T cell receptor beta chain sequence. The data were obtained in a study of blood T cell repertoires in COVID-19. Study-level background: Samples taken during acute and convalescent COVID-19 were collected in the United States, Italy and Spain.

Sequencing used immunoSEQ multiplex PCR; TCRdb keeps in-frame clones, though not all of them. The data contain over 250,000 clones, roughly 86% of them seen just once; the ten biggest clones take up 1.5% to 2%. J gave up 1 base and V 5 bases, and 3 bases lay outside the gene matches. Germline V lookup: CDR1 WNHNN, CDR2 SYGVQD (reference sequence). This CDR3 comprises 15 residues. Cohorts were assigned according to the clinical history that participants reported. What the recovered Cohort 3 donors had was two negative PCRs, clearance, or symptom resolution. The sequenced sample consisted of PBMCs or T cells enriched from blood (not recorded which). The chain employs TRBV10-1 and TRBJ2-3; TRBD2 aligns across 10 bases. The receptor's source is a woman aged 55-70 years who had recovered from COVID-19. The CDR3 DNA is TGCGCCAGCAGTCCCGGGACTAGCGGCACAGATACGCAGTATTTT. It codes for CASSPGTSGTDTQYF.